This T cell receptor beta chain appears in the sequencing data of a study of early T cells in non-severe SARS-CoV-2 infection. Study-wide context: Investigators sequenced bulk RNA drawn from unsorted whole blood, and chains remained unpaired.

Only a few counts were recorded for this clonotype. Between the trimmed V and J ends, which lost 0 bases and 4 bases, there was a span of 5 bases. Germline V gives CDR1 SQVTM, CDR2 ANQGSEA. The length of the CDR3 is 12 residues. Attachment of unique molecular identifiers was made to individual cDNA molecules. In TCRdb, the 5' RACE reads were re-called with MiXCR into one record per CDR3 protein. The data show 95,000 to 100,000 distinct CDR3 sequences, with 11% seen just once and roughly 5% held by the top ten. Sequenced input: whole blood. This clonotype was obtained from an adult who was a healthcare worker with PCR-confirmed SARS-CoV-2 infection or an uninfected control (not recorded which). The chain is built from TRBV29-1 and TRBJ2-3; D is undetermined. The CDR3 spells CSVEELSDTQYF. In DNA, the CDR3 is TGCAGCGTTGAAGAGTTATCAGATACGCAGTATTTT.